A single sample is the source of the 13 T cell receptor beta chains below, sequenced in a study of HIV-infected patients and healthy controls. Alpha and beta constant-region primers primed reverse transcription of about 0.5 ug RNA. Alpha and beta chain libraries were made separately by chain-specific third strand synthesis with multiplexing indices. In TCRdb, the 5' RACE reads were re-called with MiXCR into one record per CDR3 protein. The repertoire has about 5,000 distinct CDR3 sequences, 20% of them found once; the top ten carry approximately 32%. Antiretroviral therapy had run roughly three months, about 14 weeks, before follow-up blood collection. The repertoire came from unfractionated whole blood and reflected all unsorted peripheral T cells. The source was blood, collected during antiretroviral therapy. These receptor sequences come from an adult with HIV infection.

Ten or more counts support this clonotype. This sequence joins TRBV27 and TRBJ1-2, with a weak D call TRBD1 (5 bases). Germline CDR1 MNHEY, CDR2 SMNVEV (reference sequence). V was pared by 6 bases and J by 8 bases, with 16 bases between. The CDR3 runs 13 residues. The CDR3 region is CASSPTVHVGYTF. The CDR3 region has the DNA TGTGCCAGCAGCCCGACAGTCCATGTAGGCTACACCTTC.

This clonotype rates as medium-sized. The chain combines TRBV5-5 with TRBJ2-3, with 8 nucleotides matching TRBD2. V was pared by 0 bases and J by 0 bases, with 6 bases of the junction left unmatched. The germline CDR1 and CDR2 sequences are SGHKS and YYEKEE (reference sequence). This CDR3 has 17 amino acids. CDR3 DNA sequence: TGTGCCAGCAGCTTGGTGGGTAGCGGGGCTAGCACAGATACGCAGTATTTT. Its protein product is CASSLVGSGASTDTQYF.

Sample share makes this clonotype medium-sized. This rearrangement joins TRBV6-5 to TRBJ1-6; 10 positions agree with TRBD1. Germline V gives CDR1 MNHEY, CDR2 SVGAGI. The CDR3 consists of 18 residues. V gave up 0 bases and J gave up 1 base; unmatched junction bases: 3. The CDR3 DNA reads TGTGCCAGCAGTTACTCTTCGGGACAGGGGTCCTATAATTCACCCCTCCACTTT. Translation: CASSYSSGQGSYNSPLHF.

A word on this clonotype: A much larger clonotype is one base distant, so this may be a read error. CDR3: CASIQGLAGQETQYF. CDR3 nucleotides: TGCGCCAGCATCCAAGGACTAGCGGGGCAAGAGACCCAGTACTTC. The genes are TRBV4-3 and TRBJ2-5; the match to TRBD2 covers 12 bases. The CDR3 has 15 amino acids. The germline CDR1 and CDR2 sequences are LGHNA and YSLEER.

This clonotype was seen a few times. A read error may explain this, as a much larger clone is one base away. The chain combines TRBV10-3 with TRBJ2-2, with D perhaps TRBD1 or TRBD2 (5 bases each). The V gene lost 8 bases and the J gene lost 2 bases, with 24 bases spanning the gap. Looked up from germline, CDR1 is ENHRY and CDR2 is SYGVKD. The CDR3 runs to 18 residues. Written as DNA, the CDR3 is TGTGCCATCTTTGGGCAGGGCGAGGGTCGGAGAAACACCGGGGAGCTGTTTTTT. Translated, it gives CAIFGQGEGRRNTGELFF.

This clonotype is deemed medium-sized (0.01 to 0.1%). The chain couples TRBV5-1 to TRBJ1-1; D is possibly TRBD1 (5 bases). The germline V gene encodes CDR1 SGHRS and CDR2 YFSETQ. The V end was cut by 0 bases, the J end by 2 bases, with 8 bases between. This CDR3 region has 14 residues. The CDR3 coding sequence is TGCGCCAGCAGCTTGGCACAGGCAAACACTGAAGCTTTCTTT. The encoded protein is CASSLAQANTEAFF.

On this clonotype: This clone may be a read error of a much larger clone one base away. The CDR3 loop is CASSLIKETKYF. CDR3 DNA sequence: TGTGCCAGCAGCTTAATTAAAGAGACCAAGTACTTC. The J gene is TRBJ2-5, the V gene TRBV7-2; D is uncertain. In germline, CDR1 is SGHTA, CDR2 FQGNSA. The CDR3 totals 12 residues.

This clonotype turned up a few times. The chain links TRBV20-1 to TRBJ1-4; no firm D call. The CDR3 covers 11 residues. V was pared by 5 bases and J by 5 bases, with 6 bases between. Germline assignment: CDR1 DFQATT and CDR2 SNEGSKA (reference sequence). The CDR3 DNA is TGCAGTGCTCCCCGAAATGAAAAACTGTTTTTT. It codes for CSAPRNEKLFF.

This clonotype was detected many times. V is TRBV5-1 and J is TRBJ2-2; D is ambiguous. This CDR3 contains 14 residues. Germline V CDR1 and CDR2: SGHRS, YFSETQ. Trimming took off 2 bases at V and 1 base at J, with 6 bases between the two ends. The CDR3 DNA reads as TGCGCCAGCAGCTTTATGCAGAACACCGGGGAGCTGTTTTTT. Its translation: CASSFMQNTGELFF.

Within the sample, this clonotype is medium-sized (0.01 to 0.1%). The V call is TRBV9, the J call TRBJ2-3, with 11 nucleotides matching TRBD2. Germline V gene data show CDR1 as SGDLS and CDR2 as YYNGEE. Germline trimming cut 3 bases from V and 4 bases from J; bases unmatched to any gene: 7. This CDR3 comprises 16 residues. The CDR3 region is CASSDLGLAVPDTQYF. The CDR3 DNA sequence: TGTGCCAGCAGCGATTTGGGACTAGCGGTCCCAGATACGCAGTATTTT.

A remark on this clonotype: A much bigger clone sits one base away, suggesting this may be a read error. DNA for the CDR3: TGCAGTGTCCAAAGTTCGGGACCGCTGAACACTGAAGCTTTCTTT. Translating it yields CSVQSSGPLNTEAFF. V usage is TRBV20-1 and J usage is TRBJ1-1, with a tentative D call TRBD1 (5 bases). CDR3 length: 15 amino acids. V lost 7 bases, J lost 0 bases, and 18 bases lay in between. The V gene's germline CDR1 is DFQATT and CDR2 SNEGSKA (reference sequence).

By proportion, this clonotype is medium-sized. V usage is TRBV12-3 or TRBV12-4 and J usage is TRBJ1-5; possible D gene TRBD1, 6 bases. The V end was cut by 2 bases, the J end by 2 bases, with 10 bases between. The CDR3 extends over 15 amino acids. The CDR3 DNA sequence: TGTGCCAGCAGTTTAACCGGGGGCGGCAATCAGCCCCAGCATTTT. It codes for CASSLTGGGNQPQHF.

Ten or more counts support this clonotype. V and J are TRBV29-1 and TRBJ1-1, with D maybe TRBD1 (5 bases). The CDR3 has 12 amino acids. The ends were cut back, 5 bases at V and 6 bases at J, with 13 bases in the middle. Germline V gives CDR1 SQVTM, CDR2 ANQGSEA. DNA for the CDR3: TGCAGCGTTATTGGGGGAAGGGCTGAAGCTTTCTTT. Its protein product is CSVIGGRAEAFF.